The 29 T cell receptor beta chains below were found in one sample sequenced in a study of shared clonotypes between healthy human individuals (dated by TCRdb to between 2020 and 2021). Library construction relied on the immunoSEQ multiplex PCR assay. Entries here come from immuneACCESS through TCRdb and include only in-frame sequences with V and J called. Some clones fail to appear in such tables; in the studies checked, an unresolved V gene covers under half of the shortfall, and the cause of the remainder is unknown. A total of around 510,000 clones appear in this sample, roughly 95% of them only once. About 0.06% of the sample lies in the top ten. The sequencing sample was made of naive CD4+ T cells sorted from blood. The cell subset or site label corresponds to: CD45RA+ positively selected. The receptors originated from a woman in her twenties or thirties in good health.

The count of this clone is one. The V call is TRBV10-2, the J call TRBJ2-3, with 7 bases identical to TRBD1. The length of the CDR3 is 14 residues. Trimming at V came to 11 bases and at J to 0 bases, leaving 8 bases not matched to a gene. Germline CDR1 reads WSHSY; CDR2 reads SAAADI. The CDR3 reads CAGQDAQSTDTQYF. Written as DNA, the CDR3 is TGCGCCGGACAGGACGCCCAGAGCACAGATACGCAGTATTTT.

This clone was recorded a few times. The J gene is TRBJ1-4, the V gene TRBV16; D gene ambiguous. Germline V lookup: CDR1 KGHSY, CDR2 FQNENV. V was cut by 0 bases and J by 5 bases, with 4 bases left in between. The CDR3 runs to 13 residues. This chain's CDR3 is CASSQSPNEKLFF. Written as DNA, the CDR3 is TGTGCCAGCAGCCAATCCCCGAATGAAAAACTGTTTTTT.

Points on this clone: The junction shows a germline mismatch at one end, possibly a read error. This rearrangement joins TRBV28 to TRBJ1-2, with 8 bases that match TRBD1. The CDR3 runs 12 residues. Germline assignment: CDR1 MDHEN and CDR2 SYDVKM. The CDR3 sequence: CASQRTGTGDAF. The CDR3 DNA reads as TGTGCCAGCCAAAGAACCGGGACAGGAGATGCCTTC.

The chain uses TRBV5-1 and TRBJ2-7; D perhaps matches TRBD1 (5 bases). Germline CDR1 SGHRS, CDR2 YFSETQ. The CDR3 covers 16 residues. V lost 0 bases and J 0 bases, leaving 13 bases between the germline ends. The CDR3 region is CASSLGIGQPSYEQYF. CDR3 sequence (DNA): TGCGCCAGCAGCTTGGGGATAGGACAACCCTCCTACGAGCAGTACTTC.

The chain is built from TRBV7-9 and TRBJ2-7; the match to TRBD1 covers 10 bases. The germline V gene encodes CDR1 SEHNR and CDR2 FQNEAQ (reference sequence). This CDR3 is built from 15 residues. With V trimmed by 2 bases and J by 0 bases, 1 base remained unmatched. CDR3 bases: TGTGCCAGCAGCTTAAGGACAGGGGGCTCCTACGAGCAGTACTTC. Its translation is CASSLRTGGSYEQYF.

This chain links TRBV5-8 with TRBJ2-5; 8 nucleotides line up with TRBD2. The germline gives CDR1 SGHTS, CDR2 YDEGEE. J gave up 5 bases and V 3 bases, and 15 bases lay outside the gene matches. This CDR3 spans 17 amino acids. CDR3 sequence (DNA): TGTGCCAGCAGCTGGGGGCTTGGGTCTAGCGGGCGGGAGACCCAGTACTTC. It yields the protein CASSWGLGSSGRETQYF.

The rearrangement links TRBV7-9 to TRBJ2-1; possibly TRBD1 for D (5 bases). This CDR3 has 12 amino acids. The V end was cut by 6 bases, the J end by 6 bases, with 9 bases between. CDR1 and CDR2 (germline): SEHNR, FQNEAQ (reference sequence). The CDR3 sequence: CASRGPGNEQFF. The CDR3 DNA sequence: TGTGCCAGCAGGGGGCCTGGCAATGAGCAGTTCTTC.

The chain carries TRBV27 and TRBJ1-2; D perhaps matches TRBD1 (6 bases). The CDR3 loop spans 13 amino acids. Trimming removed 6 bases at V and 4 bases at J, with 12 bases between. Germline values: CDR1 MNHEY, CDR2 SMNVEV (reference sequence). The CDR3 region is CASRGGMSYGYTF. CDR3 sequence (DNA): TGTGCCAGCAGGGGGGGCATGAGCTATGGCTACACCTTC.

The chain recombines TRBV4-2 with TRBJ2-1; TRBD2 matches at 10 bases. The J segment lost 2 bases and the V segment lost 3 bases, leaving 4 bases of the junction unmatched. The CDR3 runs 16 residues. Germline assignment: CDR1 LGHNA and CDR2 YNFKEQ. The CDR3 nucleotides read TGTGCCAGCAGCCACGAAGCGGGAGGGCCCTACAATGAGCAGTTCTTC. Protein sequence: CASSHEAGGPYNEQFF.

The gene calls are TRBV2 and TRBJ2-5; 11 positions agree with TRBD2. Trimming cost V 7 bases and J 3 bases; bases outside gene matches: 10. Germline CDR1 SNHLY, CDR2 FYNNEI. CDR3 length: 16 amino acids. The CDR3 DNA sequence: TGTGCCAGCAAGGTAGCGGGAGGGCCAGGAAAAGAGACCCAGTACTTC. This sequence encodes CASKVAGGPGKETQYF.

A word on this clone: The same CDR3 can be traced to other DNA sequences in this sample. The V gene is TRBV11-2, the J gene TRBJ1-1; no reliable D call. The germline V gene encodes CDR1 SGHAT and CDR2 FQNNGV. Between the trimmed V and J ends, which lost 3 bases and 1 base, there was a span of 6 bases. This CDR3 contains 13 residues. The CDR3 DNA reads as TGTGCCAGCAGCTTTGGTGGGAACACTGAAGCTTTCTTT. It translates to CASSFGGNTEAFF.

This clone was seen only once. This CDR3 reads CASSRQGDNQPQHF. The CDR3 nucleotides are TGTGCCAGCAGTCGACAGGGGGATAATCAGCCCCAGCATTTT. The chain recombines TRBV6-5 with TRBJ1-5; 9 bases match TRBD1. Germline lookup yields CDR1 MNHEY and CDR2 SVGAGI. This CDR3 contains 14 residues. V shed 5 bases, J shed 4 bases, and the junction held 3 bases outside the gene matches.

CDR3 sequence: CASSLWQGDRGYTF. The CDR3 nucleotides read TGCGCCAGCAGCTTGTGGCAGGGGGATAGAGGCTACACCTTC. The genes are TRBV5-1 and TRBJ1-2; 7 bases map to TRBD1. In germline, CDR1 is SGHRS, CDR2 YFSETQ. V was clipped by 1 base and J by 8 bases; unmatched bases: 8. This CDR3 has 14 amino acids. The full variable domain, completed using reference TRBV5-1 and TRBJ1-2, is KAGVTQTPRYLIKTRGQQVTLSCSPISGHRSVSWYQQTPGQGLQFLFEYFSETQRNKGNFPGRFSGRQFSNSRSEMNVSTLELGDSALYLCASSLWQGDRGYTFGSGTRLTVV.

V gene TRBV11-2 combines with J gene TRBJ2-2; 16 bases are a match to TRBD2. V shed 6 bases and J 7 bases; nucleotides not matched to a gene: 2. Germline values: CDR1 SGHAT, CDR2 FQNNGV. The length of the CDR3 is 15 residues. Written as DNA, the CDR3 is TGTGCCAGCAGGGGACTAGCGGGAGGGGTCGGGGAGCTGTTTTTT. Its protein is CASRGLAGGVGELFF.

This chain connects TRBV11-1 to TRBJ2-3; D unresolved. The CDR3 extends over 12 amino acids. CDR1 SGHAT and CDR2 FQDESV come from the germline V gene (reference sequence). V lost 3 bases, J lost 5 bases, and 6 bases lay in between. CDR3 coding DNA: TGTGCCAGCAGCTTGGCGCTAGATACGCAGTATTTT. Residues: CASSLALDTQYF. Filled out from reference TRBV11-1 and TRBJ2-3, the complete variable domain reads EAEVAQSPRYKITEKSQAVAFWCDPISGHATLYWYRQILGQGPELLVQFQDESVVDDSQLPKDRFSAERLKGVDSTLKIQPAELGDSAMYLCASSLALDTQYFGPGTRLTVL.

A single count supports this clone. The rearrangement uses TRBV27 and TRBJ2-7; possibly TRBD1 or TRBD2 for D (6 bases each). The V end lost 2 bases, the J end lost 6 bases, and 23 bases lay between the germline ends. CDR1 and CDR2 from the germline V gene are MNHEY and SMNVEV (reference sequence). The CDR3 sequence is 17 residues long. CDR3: CASSLLPPPGQRVEQYF. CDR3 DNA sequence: TGTGCCAGCAGTTTACTCCCCCCCCCTGGACAGCGGGTCGAGCAGTACTTC.

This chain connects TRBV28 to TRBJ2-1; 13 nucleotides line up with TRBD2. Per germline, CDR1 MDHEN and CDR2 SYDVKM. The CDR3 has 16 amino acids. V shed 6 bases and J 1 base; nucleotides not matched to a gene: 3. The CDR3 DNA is TGTGCCAGCAGCCGGACTAGCGGGAGTTCCTACAATGAGCAGTTCTTC. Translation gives CASSRTSGSSYNEQFF.

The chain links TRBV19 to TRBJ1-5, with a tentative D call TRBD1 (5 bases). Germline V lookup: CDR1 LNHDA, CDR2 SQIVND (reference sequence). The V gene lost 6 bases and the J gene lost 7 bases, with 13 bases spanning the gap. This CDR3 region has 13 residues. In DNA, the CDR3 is TGTGCCAGTAGCCCAGGGACGGCACAGCCCCAGCATTTT. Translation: CASSPGTAQPQHF.

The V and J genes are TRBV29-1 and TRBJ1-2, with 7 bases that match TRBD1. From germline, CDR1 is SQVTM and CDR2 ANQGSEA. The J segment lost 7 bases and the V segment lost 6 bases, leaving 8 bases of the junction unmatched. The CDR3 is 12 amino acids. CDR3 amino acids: CSVRDREGGYTF. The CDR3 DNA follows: TGCAGCGTAAGAGACAGGGAGGGTGGCTACACCTTC.

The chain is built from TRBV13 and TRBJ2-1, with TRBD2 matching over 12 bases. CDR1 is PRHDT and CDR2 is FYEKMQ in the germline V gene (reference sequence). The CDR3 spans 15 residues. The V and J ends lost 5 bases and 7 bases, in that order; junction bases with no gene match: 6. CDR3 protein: CASSPLAGGPNEQFF. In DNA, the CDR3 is TGTGCCAGCAGCCCTCTAGCGGGAGGGCCAAATGAGCAGTTCTTC.

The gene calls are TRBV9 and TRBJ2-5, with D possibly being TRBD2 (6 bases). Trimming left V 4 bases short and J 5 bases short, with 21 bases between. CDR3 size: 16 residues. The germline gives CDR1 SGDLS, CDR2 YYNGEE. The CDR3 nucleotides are TGTGCCAGCAGCCCTACCCCGGCACCTCGGGGGGAGACCCAGTACTTC. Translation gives CASSPTPAPRGETQYF.

CDR3 in amino acids: CASTGTGSTDTQYF. The CDR3 nucleotides are TGTGCCAGCACCGGGACAGGTAGCACAGATACGCAGTATTTT. The chain recombines TRBV9 with TRBJ2-3, with TRBD1 identical over 8 bases. Trimming removed 6 bases from V and 0 bases from J; junction bases left unmatched: 3. CDR1 is SGDLS, CDR2 YYNGEE, per germline. CDR3 length: 14 residues.

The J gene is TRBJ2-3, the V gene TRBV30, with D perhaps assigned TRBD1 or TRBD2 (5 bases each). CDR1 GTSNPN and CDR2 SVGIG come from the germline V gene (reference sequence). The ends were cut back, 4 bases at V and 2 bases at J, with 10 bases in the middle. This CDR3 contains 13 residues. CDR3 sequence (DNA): TGTGCCTGGACCGGGGCCTCCACAGATACGCAGTATTTT. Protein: CAWTGASTDTQYF.

The CDR3 nucleotides read TGTGCCAGCAGCCCAGATGGGTCTTACACCGGGGAGCTGTTTTTT. Its translation is CASSPDGSYTGELFF. The V call is TRBV7-9, the J call TRBJ2-2; D is unclear. CDR1 and CDR2 from the germline V gene are SEHNR and FQNEAQ (reference sequence). V shed 5 bases and J shed 3 bases, with 13 bases lying between them. CDR3 length: 15 amino acids.

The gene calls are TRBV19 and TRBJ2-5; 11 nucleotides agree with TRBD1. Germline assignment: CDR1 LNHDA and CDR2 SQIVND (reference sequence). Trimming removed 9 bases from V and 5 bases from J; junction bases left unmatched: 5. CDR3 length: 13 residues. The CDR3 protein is CASRTGGDETQYF. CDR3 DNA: TGTGCCAGCCGGACAGGGGGCGACGAGACCCAGTACTTC.

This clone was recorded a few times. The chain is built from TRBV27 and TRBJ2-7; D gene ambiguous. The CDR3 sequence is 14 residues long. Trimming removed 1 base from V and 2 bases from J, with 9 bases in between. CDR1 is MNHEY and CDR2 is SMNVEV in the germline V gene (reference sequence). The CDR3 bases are TGTGCCAGCAGTTTATTCGCCGGACCCTACGAGCAGTACTTC. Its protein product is CASSLFAGPYEQYF.

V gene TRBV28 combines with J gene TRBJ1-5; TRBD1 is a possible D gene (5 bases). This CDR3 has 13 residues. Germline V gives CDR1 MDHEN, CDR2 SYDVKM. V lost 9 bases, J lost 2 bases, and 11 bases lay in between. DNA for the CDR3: TGTGCCAGTACCGGGACTGGCAATCAGCCCCAGCATTTT. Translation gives CASTGTGNQPQHF. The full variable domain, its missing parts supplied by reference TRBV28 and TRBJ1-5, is DVKVTQSSRYLVKRTGEKVFLECVQDMDHENMFWYRQDPGLGLRLIYFSYDVKMKEKGDIPEGYSVSREKKERFSLILESASTNQTSMYLCASTGTGNQPQHFGDGTRLSIL.

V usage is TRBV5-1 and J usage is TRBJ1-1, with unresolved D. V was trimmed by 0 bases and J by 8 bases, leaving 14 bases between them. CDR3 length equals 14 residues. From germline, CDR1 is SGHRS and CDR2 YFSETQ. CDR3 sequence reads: CASSLGQPNPEAFF. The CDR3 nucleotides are TGCGCCAGCAGCTTGGGGCAGCCGAACCCGGAAGCTTTCTTT.

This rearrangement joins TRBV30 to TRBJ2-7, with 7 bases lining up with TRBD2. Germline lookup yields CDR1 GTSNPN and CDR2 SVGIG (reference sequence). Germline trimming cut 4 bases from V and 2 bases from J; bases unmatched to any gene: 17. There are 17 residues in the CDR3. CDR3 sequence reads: CAWTFPPRLAVTYEQYF. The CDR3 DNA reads TGTGCCTGGACCTTCCCTCCCCGGCTAGCGGTGACCTACGAGCAGTACTTC.